The subject of this entry is one T cell receptor (beta chain). This study enrolled people aged about 18 to 100 from approximately 25 US geographic areas. This sample stems from a study of blood T cell repertoires in COVID-19. The overall study: Collection of acute and convalescent COVID-19 samples took place in the United States, Italy and Spain. T cells, B-cell-depleted T cells, or PBMCs supplied cDNA or gDNA.

The V end lost 10 bases, the J end lost 0 bases, and 16 bases lay between the germline ends. This CDR3 is built from 15 residues. Per the germline V gene, CDR1 is LNHDA and CDR2 is SQIVND (reference sequence). The assay was immunoSEQ multiplex PCR, and TCRdb's table has in-frame clones only and misses some. The data show some 460,000 clones, around 90% seen once. This TCR was sampled from a woman aged 18-29 years with acute COVID-19. V gene TRBV19 combines with J gene TRBJ1-3, with a tentative D call TRBD1 (6 bases). The material sequenced was PBMCs or T cells enriched from blood (not recorded which). The CDR3 nucleotides read TGTGCCACCAGGGGACCGCTGAGCTCTGGAAACACCATATATTTT. Protein product: CATRGPLSSGNTIYF.